The 20 T cell receptor beta chains given below trace back to one sample, sequenced in a study of OX40 agonist ivuxolimab in advanced cancers. The data were produced by immunoSEQ multiplex PCR, yet TCRdb's version contains in-frame clones alone and is incomplete. The table has about 81,000 clones, approximately 94% seen once. The starting material was CD4+ or CD8+ T cells sorted from blood, obtained in a trial of the OX40 agonist ivuxolimab. These receptor sequences come from an adult with an advanced solid tumor such as melanoma, head and neck, liver or kidney cancer.

The chain couples TRBV9 to TRBJ2-6; D not resolved. Germline CDR1 reads SGDLS; CDR2 reads YYNGEE. The length of the CDR3 is 15 residues. Trimming took 1 base from V and 0 from J, leaving 5 bases between them. CDR3 DNA sequence: TGTGCCAGCAGCGTATCAAACTCTGGGGCCAACGTCCTGACTTTC. It is translated as CASSVSNSGANVLTF. Full variable domain (remainder filled in from reference TRBV9 and TRBJ2-6): DSGVTQTPKHLITATGQRVTLRCSPRSGDLSVYWYQQSLDQGLQFLIQYYNGEERAKGNILERFSAQQFPDLHSELNLSSLELGDSALYFCASSVSNSGANVLTFGAGSRLTVL.

The rearrangement links TRBV7-2 to TRBJ2-7; 7 bases are a match to TRBD1. Germline trimming cut 4 bases from V and 0 bases from J; bases unmatched to any gene: 9. The germline gives CDR1 SGHTA, CDR2 FQGNSA. This CDR3 has 16 residues. The chain's CDR3 is CASSSPGGTFSYEQYF. The CDR3 DNA reads TGTGCCAGCAGCTCCCCAGGGGGTACTTTCTCCTACGAGCAGTACTTC.

This clone was recorded once. This sequence joins TRBV5-5 and TRBJ2-7; 9 nucleotides align to TRBD2. The germline CDR1 and CDR2 sequences are SGHKS and YYEKEE (reference sequence). Trimming took 3 bases from V and 5 from J; bases not matched to a gene: 6. This CDR3 region has 14 residues. As DNA, the CDR3 is TGTGCCAGCAGCTGGGCTAGCGGGACCCACGAGCAGTACTTC. Encoded protein: CASSWASGTHEQYF.

This chain joins TRBV4-3 and TRBJ1-1; 7 nucleotides agree with TRBD1. CDR3 length equals 14 residues. The germline CDR1 and CDR2 sequences are LGHNA and YSLEER. V lost 3 bases and J lost 3; bases outside the gene matches: 4. The CDR3 here is CASSQDRSYTEAFF. Written as DNA, the CDR3 is TGCGCCAGCAGCCAGGACAGGTCATACACTGAAGCTTTCTTT.

J is TRBJ2-7 and V is TRBV2, with D perhaps TRBD1 (5 bases). The CDR3 spans 16 residues. CDR1 and CDR2 from the germline V gene are SNHLY and FYNNEI. V lost 3 bases and J lost 2, with 17 bases in between. The CDR3 spells CASSEIGRDNTYEQYF. CDR3 nucleotide sequence: TGTGCCAGCAGTGAGATAGGCAGGGATAACACCTACGAGCAGTACTTC.

J is TRBJ2-1 and V is TRBV7-2; no clear D gene. The CDR3 loop spans 14 amino acids. In germline, CDR1 is SGHTA, CDR2 FQGNSA. V shed 2 bases and J shed 0 bases, with 5 bases lying between them. The CDR3 coding sequence is TGTGCCAGCAGCTTATGGGGCTCCTACAATGAGCAGTTCTTC. It translates to CASSLWGSYNEQFF.

The chain carries TRBV19 and TRBJ2-7, with TRBD2 identical over 13 bases. Germline V CDR1 and CDR2: LNHDA, SQIVND (reference sequence). J was trimmed by 3 bases and V by 6 bases; bases with no gene match: 5. CDR3 length: 15 amino acids. As DNA, the CDR3 is TGTGCCAGTAGCCTCCGGACTAGCGGGAGCTACGAGCAGTACTTC. It translates to CASSLRTSGSYEQYF. Complete variable domain (other parts from reference TRBV19 and TRBJ2-7): DGGITQSPKYLFRKEGQNVTLSCEQNLNHDAMYWYRQDPGQGLRLIYYSQIVNDFQKGDIAEGYSVSREKKESFPLTVTSAQKNPTAFYLCASSLRTSGSYEQYFGPGTRLTVT.

The chain couples TRBV9 to TRBJ1-2; weak D call: TRBD1 (5 bases). With 3 bases removed from V and 8 bases from J, the gap between germline ends came to 17 bases. Germline values: CDR1 SGDLS, CDR2 YYNGEE. This CDR3 contains 14 residues. Here the CDR3 DNA reads TGTGCCAGCAGCGCCCCAATGGGGCGCCGGGGCTACACCTTC. Translating gives CASSAPMGRRGYTF.

This chain uses TRBV27 with TRBJ1-1; D may be TRBD1 (5 bases). The ends were cut back, 11 bases at V and 5 bases at J, with 18 bases in the middle. The CDR3 extends over 13 amino acids. Germline V gene lookup returns CDR1 MNHEY and CDR2 SMNVEV (reference sequence). The CDR3 spells CASSSGGGTEAFF. The CDR3 region has the DNA TGTGCCTCCAGTTCGGGCGGGGGGACTGAAGCTTTCTTT.

This chain links TRBV7-2 with TRBJ2-7; TRBD2 agrees at 9 bases. The germline gives CDR1 SGHTA, CDR2 FQGNSA. The CDR3 is 16 residues long. V shed 2 bases and J 5 bases; nucleotides not matched to a gene: 10. The CDR3 DNA follows: TGTGCCAGCAGCTTATGGCGCGGGGGGGCCGATCACGAGCAGTACTTC. Translating it yields CASSLWRGGADHEQYF.

This sequence joins TRBV4-3 and TRBJ2-3, with TRBD1 matching over 8 bases. After removal of 4 bases from V and 1 base from J, the junction contained 10 bases not matched to a gene. There are 17 residues in the CDR3. Germline V lookup: CDR1 LGHNA, CDR2 YSLEER. The CDR3 DNA reads as TGCGCCAGCAGCCCCGGCCCTGGGACAGGAGGCACAGATACGCAGTATTTT. Encoded protein: CASSPGPGTGGTDTQYF.

CDR3 sequence: CASSLPTDPETQYF. CDR3 nucleotide sequence: TGTGCCAGCTCACTCCCGACAGACCCAGAGACCCAGTACTTC. V is TRBV18 and J is TRBJ2-5; perhaps TRBD1 as D (5 bases). The CDR3 covers 14 residues. Germline V gives CDR1 KGHSH, CDR2 LQKENI. Trimming left V 4 bases short and J 4 bases short, with 13 bases between.

This clone was counted only a few times. The chain joins TRBV11-2 to TRBJ1-1; the D is unclear. Germline CDR1 and CDR2: SGHAT and FQNNGV. V was pared by 1 base and J by 4 bases, with 10 bases between. The CDR3 consists of 14 residues. This CDR3 is CASSLGAFGTEAFF. In DNA, the CDR3 is TGTGCCAGCAGCTTAGGGGCTTTTGGCACTGAAGCTTTCTTT.

This chain connects TRBV2 to TRBJ1-1; D not certain. CDR1 SNHLY and CDR2 FYNNEI come from the germline V gene. V was cut by 6 bases and J by 0 bases, with 14 bases left in between. This CDR3 comprises 15 residues. The CDR3 DNA sequence: TGTGCCAGCAGAGAGGGATTTACCATGAACACTGAAGCTTTCTTT. This encodes CASREGFTMNTEAFF.

The chain recombines TRBV2 with TRBJ2-5; 12 nucleotides match TRBD2. CDR1 SNHLY and CDR2 FYNNEI come from the germline V gene. The CDR3 is 15 amino acids. V trimming: 6 bases; J trimming: 4 bases; junction bases outside the gene matches: 6. This CDR3 is CASREWTSGVETQYF. The CDR3, as DNA: TGTGCCAGCAGGGAATGGACTAGCGGGGTAGAGACCCAGTACTTC.

The CDR3 DNA reads TGTGCCAGCAGCTTACCCCGGGACCTGCATTCTGGGGCCAACGTCCTGACTTTC. This translates into CASSLPRDLHSGANVLTF. The rearrangement links TRBV7-2 to TRBJ2-6, with D perhaps matching TRBD1 or TRBD2 (5 bases each). CDR1 and CDR2 (germline): SGHTA, FQGNSA. V lost 2 bases, J lost 1 base, and 15 bases lay in between. The CDR3 spans 18 residues.

The rearrangement joins TRBV5-4 to TRBJ1-1; D not resolved. V was shortened by 0 bases and J by 3 bases, with 15 bases between the two germline ends. The CDR3 spans 16 residues. Germline V gene data show CDR1 as SGHNT and CDR2 as YYREEE (reference sequence). The CDR3 DNA sequence: TGTGCCAGCAGCTTGGCAATTATTGGGCGGGACACTGAAGCTTTCTTT. This sequence encodes CASSLAIIGRDTEAFF.

The chain has TRBV15 and TRBJ1-2, with D possibly TRBD1 on 6 matching bases. The germline V and J ends were trimmed by 0 bases and 4 bases, with 12 bases remaining between them. This CDR3 comprises 15 residues. Germline V CDR1 and CDR2: LNHNV, YYDKDF (reference sequence). The CDR3 coding sequence is TGTGCCACCAGCAGAGATTCGGACAGCCCCTATGGCTACACCTTC. This gives the protein CATSRDSDSPYGYTF.

The chain links TRBV29-1 to TRBJ1-2; possible D gene TRBD1, 6 bases. Trimming took 5 bases from V and 8 from J, leaving 12 bases between them. The germline V gene encodes CDR1 SQVTM and CDR2 ANQGSEA. The CDR3 consists of 11 residues. CDR3 nucleotides: TGCAGCGTTTCAGGGGCGGGGGGCTACACCTTC. Translating it yields CSVSGAGGYTF.

V gene TRBV5-1 combines with J gene TRBJ1-1, with TRBD1 as a possible D gene (5 bases). The CDR3 totals 14 residues. Germline V lookup: CDR1 SGHRS, CDR2 YFSETQ. V was pared by 1 base and J by 1 base, with 8 bases between. CDR3 residues: CASSLWQGNTEAFF. As DNA, the CDR3 is TGCGCCAGCAGCTTGTGGCAGGGGAACACTGAAGCTTTCTTT.